This T cell receptor beta chain was sequenced for a study of T cell responses to AZD1222 COVID-19 vaccine. Study-level findings and limits: Baseline serology detected seropositivity in only a handful of AZD1222 recipients.

The method was immunoSEQ multiplex PCR; TCRdb's version includes in-frame clones alone and lacks a portion of them. This sample has about 130,000 clones; about four fifths occur once, and the top ten carry roughly 3.9%. Comments on this clone: Its antigen is not identified.

Unmatched junction bases numbered 14, after V lost 0 bases and J lost 5 bases. This CDR3 comprises 18 residues. CDR1 is SGHRS, CDR2 YFSETQ, per germline. The rearrangement uses TRBV5-1 and TRBJ1-2, with TRBD1 matching 9 bases. Sequencing used peripheral blood, obtained on day 0 of AZD1222 vaccination. The source is an adult in good health. For the CDR3, the DNA is TGCGCCAGCAGCTTGGAGGGGACAGGGAATAAGGAAGGGTATGGCTACACCTTC. It yields the protein CASSLEGTGNKEGYGYTF.